This is a list of T cell receptor beta chains from one sample in a study of human versus mouse CDR3 diversity and MHC coevolution. The repertoire was sequenced with immunoSEQ multiplex PCR; TCRdb's copy has only in-frame clones and lacks some. The table shows around 74,000 clones, with about 90% occurring only once. The material sequenced was naive CD4+ T cells from blood. The receptors originated from a person aged 25 to 75 in good health. Each CDR3 is given without its conserved first and last residue.

CDR3: ASSGQGRVAEAF
length: 12
V: TRBV11-1

CDR3: ASSYGERTYEQY
length: 12
V: TRBV6-6

CDR3: ASSPQSTDTQY
length: 11
V: TRBV7-9

CDR3: ASSPQGARGYT
length: 11
V: TRBV19

CDR3: ASSVTSGYNEQF
length: 12
V: TRBV9

CDR3: ASSLQGNQPQH
length: 11
V: TRBV7-6

CDR3: ASRVTGNYGYT
length: 11
V: TRBV27

CDR3: AWSPYLYSGANVLT
length: 14
V: TRBV30

CDR3: ASSIRGFEQF
length: 10
V: TRBV6-5

CDR3: ASSITVESYNEQF
length: 13
V: TRBV19

CDR3: ASSLRLAEETQY
length: 12
V: TRBV28

CDR3: ASSMGRAQGTEAF
length: 13
V: TRBV19

CDR3: AWSRGGGSYEQY
length: 12
V: TRBV30

CDR3: ASSTGTSGVQETQY
length: 14
V: TRBV5-1

CDR3: ASSTPTGGNEKLF
length: 13
V: TRBV5-1

CDR3: ASGGQGYEQY
length: 10
V: TRBV10-1

CDR3: ASSLWADNEQF
length: 11
V: TRBV5-8

CDR3: ASSVAGAGGTRTGELF
length: 16
V: TRBV9

CDR3: AISEIPGLEAF
length: 11
V: TRBV10-3

CDR3: ASSIAQRADTQY
length: 12
V: TRBV14

CDR3: AWSSRPLGEQF
length: 11
V: TRBV30

CDR3: AWSVWSSYNSPLH
length: 13
V: TRBV30

CDR3: ASSLWGQGNEKLF
length: 13
V: TRBV28

CDR3: AWSSQGSTEAF
length: 11
V: TRBV30